This entry features one TCR beta chain sequence. Its antigen remains unknown. These data come from a study of T cell clones after liver transplantation. For the study at large: Samples came pre-transplant, pre-randomization before withdrawal, and post-randomization after withdrawal ended. General study results and limits: Graft donor-reactive T cells may have migrated into the graft rather than being deleted.

Trimming removed 4 bases from V and 5 bases from J, with 12 bases in between. CDR1 and CDR2 (germline): PRHDT, FYEKMQ (reference sequence). The CDR3 spans 14 residues. TCRdb's table, derived via immunoSEQ multiplex PCR, lists solely in-frame clones and lacks some. Among about 75,000 clones, roughly 84% were seen once, and the ten largest hold under 2.5%. This TCR was recovered from a human patient who received a liver transplant. Some of the T cells might come from the graft donor. The chain employs TRBV13 and TRBJ2-1; D possibly corresponds to TRBD2 (5 bases). The sequences come from CD4+ T cells from blood, collected roughly 50 months after liver transplant. The DNA for the CDR3 is TGTGCCAGCAGCTCCAATAGCGCTCACAATGAGCAGTTCTTC. It specifies CASSSNSAHNEQFF.